Following are 30 T cell receptor beta chains from one sample sequenced in a study of blood T cell repertoires in COVID-19. This table comes from immunoSEQ multiplex PCR, and its TCRdb copy is limited to in-frame clones, with some not included. The repertoire holds approximately 250,000 clones, about nine tenths seen once, with roughly 0.89% in the top ten. Specimen: peripheral blood. These receptors were collected from a man aged 25 to 45 with COVID-19, enrolled during active disease.

V usage is TRBV5-6 and J usage is TRBJ1-5; 10 nucleotides line up with TRBD1. Germline V gives CDR1 SGHDT, CDR2 YYEEEE. V lost 4 bases, J lost 9 bases, and 7 bases stayed unmatched. CDR3 size: 14 residues. DNA of the CDR3: TGTGCCAGCAGCATGGGACAGGGGCGGGCGCCCCAGCATTTT. Encoded protein: CASSMGQGRAPQHF.

The genes are TRBV7-2 and TRBJ2-1; D not resolved. The germline gives CDR1 SGHTA, CDR2 FQGNSA. Trimming stripped 5 bases from V and 2 bases from J, with 10 bases between. This CDR3 has 14 amino acids. CDR3 DNA sequence: TGTGCCAGCAGCCCCCGGGTCGCCTACAATGAGCAGTTCTTC. It yields the protein CASSPRVAYNEQFF.

This clone was detected once. V gene TRBV1 combines with J gene TRBJ1-5. TRBV1 is termed a pseudogene. CDR3 length: 17 residues. CDR3 in amino acids: CTSSPEGRSRSNQPQHF. CDR3 bases: TGCACCAGCAGCCCGGAAGGGAGGAGCAGGAGCAATCAGCCCCAGCATTTT.

The chain is built from TRBV6-5 and TRBJ2-7; 7 nucleotides agree with TRBD1. V lost 0 bases and J lost 6; bases outside the gene matches: 8. This CDR3 region has 15 residues. Germline assignment: CDR1 MNHEY and CDR2 SVGAGI. The CDR3 region is CASSYSLGQSAEQYF. DNA of the CDR3: TGTGCCAGCAGTTACTCGTTGGGACAGAGCGCCGAGCAGTACTTC.

V and J are TRBV7-6 and TRBJ1-3, with 7 bases that match TRBD1. V was clipped by 4 bases and J by 4 bases; unmatched bases: 7. The CDR3 spans 15 residues. Germline V gene sequence: CDR1 SGHVS, CDR2 FNYEAQ. The CDR3 DNA reads TGTGCCAGCAGCTCAGGGGGACAGCTGGGAAACACCATATATTTT. Translating gives CASSSGGQLGNTIYF. Supplemented by reference TRBV7-6 and TRBJ1-3, the full variable domain reads GAGVSQSPRYKVTKRGQDVALRCDPISGHVSLYWYRQALGQGPEFLTYFNYEAQQDKSGLPNDRFSAERPEGSISTLTIQRTEQRDSAMYRCASSSGGQLGNTIYFGEGSWLTVV.

This rearrangement joins TRBV5-6 to TRBJ2-5; D perhaps matches TRBD1 (5 bases). The V end was cut by 4 bases, the J end by 3 bases, with 16 bases between. The CDR3 contains 15 residues. Germline V lookup: CDR1 SGHDT, CDR2 YYEEEE. The CDR3 coding sequence is TGTGCCAGCAGCGGGCGGCCAGGGCCTAAAGAGACCCAGTACTTC. Its translation: CASSGRPGPKETQYF.

The V call is TRBV9, the J call TRBJ2-5; D perhaps matches TRBD2 (7 bases). The germline CDR1 and CDR2 sequences are SGDLS and YYNGEE. Trimming cost V 4 bases and J 1 base, with 14 bases left between them. This CDR3 has 15 residues. The CDR3 loop reads CASSRRGGSQETQYF. CDR3 DNA sequence: TGTGCCAGCAGCCGAAGGGGGGGAAGCCAAGAGACCCAGTACTTC.

This clone was seen only a few times. The J gene is TRBJ1-2, the V gene TRBV5-1; D is unclear. The V gene lost 1 base and the J gene lost 5 bases, with 15 bases spanning the gap. The CDR3 extends over 15 amino acids. The germline V gene encodes CDR1 SGHRS and CDR2 YFSETQ. CDR3 nucleotides: TGCGCCAGCAGCTTGTCGGAGAGCAGTCCATATGGCTACACCTTC. As protein: CASSLSESSPYGYTF.

This rearrangement joins TRBV19 to TRBJ1-2; D remains unclear. Between the trimmed V and J ends, which lost 6 bases and 2 bases, there was a span of 13 bases. Germline V gives CDR1 LNHDA, CDR2 SQIVND (reference sequence). The CDR3 covers 14 residues. The chain's CDR3 is CASSATGPNYGYTF. CDR3 DNA sequence: TGTGCCAGTAGCGCCACCGGTCCCAACTATGGCTACACCTTC.

The chain recombines TRBV30 with TRBJ2-3; tentatively, D is TRBD1 (6 bases). The V gene's germline CDR1 is GTSNPN and CDR2 SVGIG (reference sequence). The length of the CDR3 is 14 residues. Trimming pared 0 bases from V and 2 bases from J, leaving 9 bases between. CDR3 loop: CAWSVQGSTDTQYF. The CDR3 DNA follows: TGTGCCTGGAGTGTTCAGGGGTCCACAGATACGCAGTATTTT.

V and J are TRBV19 and TRBJ1-5; 9 positions match TRBD1. J was trimmed by 2 bases and V by 6 bases; bases with no gene match: 14. This CDR3 is 18 amino acids long. Germline V gives CDR1 LNHDA, CDR2 SQIVND (reference sequence). Here the CDR3 DNA reads TGTGCCAGTAGCATCCCCCCGGGACAGGGTACCGGCAATCAGCCCCAGCATTTT. The encoded protein is CASSIPPGQGTGNQPQHF.

The CDR3 reads CASSPATGELHQPQHF. CDR3 in DNA: TGTGCCAGCAGTCCTGCGACAGGGGAGTTGCATCAGCCCCAGCATTTT. This sequence joins TRBV27 and TRBJ1-5, with 8 positions matching TRBD1. With V trimmed by 5 bases and J by 5 bases, 11 bases remained unmatched. This CDR3 comprises 16 residues. Germline assignment: CDR1 MNHEY and CDR2 SMNVEV (reference sequence).

The CDR3 DNA reads TGTGCCAGCAGCCGGACTAGCGGGGGCCCACGTACGCAGTATTTT. Translated, it gives CASSRTSGGPRTQYF. This chain links TRBV5-4 with TRBJ2-3, with 13 bases fitting TRBD2. Losses at the gene ends were 4 bases for V and 8 bases for J; bases not matched to a gene: 7. Germline CDR1 reads SGHNT; CDR2 reads YYREEE (reference sequence). The CDR3 runs to 15 residues.

This chain links TRBV2 with TRBJ1-6; D may be TRBD1 (5 bases). V was pared by 1 base and J by 2 bases, with 12 bases between. Germline lookup yields CDR1 SNHLY and CDR2 FYNNEI. The CDR3 is 17 residues long. CDR3 sequence: CASSEDEGAAYNSPLHF. Written as DNA, the CDR3 is TGTGCCAGCAGTGAAGACGAAGGGGCCGCCTATAATTCACCCCTCCACTTT.

The chain uses TRBV12-3 or TRBV12-4 and TRBJ1-2, with D possibly TRBD1 on 5 matching bases. This CDR3 is 13 amino acids long. The V end lost 6 bases, the J end lost 8 bases, and 16 bases lay between the germline ends. The CDR3 nucleotides read TGTGCCAGCAGCCCCAGGGTTTTACTCGGCTACACCTTC. Encoded protein: CASSPRVLLGYTF.

This sequence joins TRBV4-1 and TRBJ2-6, with TRBD1 matching 12 bases. CDR3 length equals 19 residues. Germline trimming cut 0 bases from V and 4 bases from J; bases unmatched to any gene: 7. Germline loops: CDR1 MGHRA, CDR2 YSYEKL. In nucleotides, the CDR3 is TGCGCCAGCAGCCAAGAGGGACAGGGGGCGCCGAAAGGGGCCAACGTCCTGACTTTC. It yields the protein CASSQEGQGAPKGANVLTF.

The rearrangement uses TRBV5-4 and TRBJ2-1; D may be TRBD2 (5 bases). This CDR3 is 16 amino acids long. V was cut by 0 bases and J by 0 bases, with 10 bases left in between. CDR1 is SGHNT, CDR2 YYREEE, per germline (reference sequence). The CDR3: CASSLGQRPSYNEQFF. CDR3 in DNA: TGTGCCAGCAGCTTGGGGCAGCGGCCCTCCTACAATGAGCAGTTCTTC.

This clone appeared once. The V and J genes are TRBV9 and TRBJ1-4; D gene unclear. The CDR3 is 16 amino acids. The V and J ends lost 0 bases and 2 bases respectively, with 11 bases between them. The germline V gene encodes CDR1 SGDLS and CDR2 YYNGEE. The CDR3: CASSVGSHTTNEKLFF. The DNA of the CDR3 is TGTGCCAGCAGCGTAGGTTCTCATACTACTAATGAAAAACTGTTTTTT.

V and J are TRBV6-2 or TRBV6-3 and TRBJ2-3; 9 bases align to TRBD1. Germline CDR1 and CDR2: MNHEY and SVGEGT. This CDR3 region has 14 residues. V shed 0 bases and J 5 bases; nucleotides not matched to a gene: 0. CDR3 coding DNA: TGTGCCAGCAGTTACTCGGACAGGGGAGATACGCAGTATTTT. Translating it yields CASSYSDRGDTQYF.

V gene TRBV3-1 (or the pseudogene TRBV3-2) combines with J gene TRBJ2-7; 8 positions agree with TRBD1. V lost 4 bases and J lost 0; bases outside the gene matches: 5. The CDR3 runs to 15 residues. Germline V lookup: CDR1 LGHDT, CDR2 YNNKEL (reference sequence). The CDR3 nucleotides read TGTGCCAGCAGCCCAAGGACAGGGCTCTCCTACGAGCAGTACTTC. Translated, it gives CASSPRTGLSYEQYF.

This chain uses TRBV6-5 with TRBJ1-5; TRBD1 agrees at 7 bases. V was pared by 7 bases and J by 7 bases, with 10 bases of the junction left unmatched. From germline, CDR1 is MNHEY and CDR2 SVGAGI. CDR3 length: 14 amino acids. CDR3 sequence reads: CASNPTGEGQPQHF. The DNA of the CDR3 is TGTGCCAGCAACCCTACAGGGGAAGGGCAGCCCCAGCATTTT.

The chain carries TRBV5-5 and TRBJ2-3; 8 bases are shared with TRBD2. With 4 bases clipped from V and 4 bases from J, the junction kept 8 bases outside the gene matches. Germline CDR1 is SGHKS and CDR2 is YYEKEE (reference sequence). This CDR3 contains 15 residues. CDR3 DNA sequence: TGTGCCAGCAGCCAGACGGGGGGGCCCGCAGATACGCAGTATTTT. The encoded protein is CASSQTGGPADTQYF.

The chain is built from TRBV9 and TRBJ2-5, with 9 bases that match TRBD2. This CDR3 is built from 17 residues. Germline loops: CDR1 SGDLS, CDR2 YYNGEE. J gave up 1 base and V 0 bases, and 7 bases lay outside the gene matches. Here the CDR3 DNA reads TGTGCCAGCAGCGTAGCTTTGAGCGGGGGGTCCCAAGAGACCCAGTACTTC. As protein: CASSVALSGGSQETQYF.

This clone has just one count. The chain has TRBV12-5 and TRBJ1-1; perhaps TRBD1 as D (5 bases). The CDR3 extends over 14 amino acids. Between the trimmed V and J ends, which lost 6 bases and 6 bases, there was a span of 17 bases. The germline V gene has CDR1 LGHNT and CDR2 FRNRAP. CDR3 sequence (DNA): TGTGCTAGTGGAATCGGGGGGAGAAGCGCTGAAGCTTTCTTT. This gives the protein CASGIGGRSAEAFF.

The chain carries TRBV2 and TRBJ1-6, with 9 bases that match TRBD1. V shed 5 bases, J shed 7 bases, and the junction held 9 bases outside the gene matches. The CDR3 spans 16 residues. CDR1 is SNHLY and CDR2 is FYNNEI in the germline V gene. This CDR3 is CASSPGTGNFNSPLHF. The DNA of the CDR3 is TGTGCCAGCAGTCCCGGGACAGGGAATTTCAATTCACCCCTCCACTTT.

The count of this clone is one. V and J are TRBV11-2 and TRBJ2-3; D possibly corresponds to TRBD2 (5 bases). CDR3 length equals 16 residues. Germline CDR1 reads SGHAT; CDR2 reads FQNNGV. Trimming took off 1 base at V and 0 bases at J, with 11 bases between the two ends. The CDR3 DNA is TGTGCCAGCAGCTTAGCGGGTGGGAGAAGCACAGATACGCAGTATTTT. This sequence encodes CASSLAGGRSTDTQYF.

The genes are TRBV5-1 and TRBJ2-3; D gene uncertain. Trimming removed 10 bases at V and 7 bases at J, with 7 bases between. Germline V gene sequence: CDR1 SGHRS, CDR2 YFSETQ. This CDR3 region has 9 residues. The CDR3 is CAQLNTQYF. CDR3 sequence (DNA): TGCGCCCAACTAAATACGCAGTATTTT.

V usage is TRBV6-5 and J usage is TRBJ2-1, with unresolved D. CDR3 size: 15 residues. V lost 7 bases and J lost 3, with 16 bases in between. Germline V gene lookup returns CDR1 MNHEY and CDR2 SVGAGI. Written as DNA, the CDR3 is TGTGCCAGCACCCCCGTAGAGTCGATCTACAATGAGCAGTTCTTC. Translating gives CASTPVESIYNEQFF.

This sequence joins TRBV4-1 and TRBJ1-6; no reliable D call. Trimming pared 2 bases from V and 7 bases from J, leaving 9 bases between. This CDR3 region has 14 residues. CDR1 is MGHRA and CDR2 is YSYEKL in the germline V gene. The CDR3 protein is CASSQIQQNSPLHF. The CDR3 DNA reads as TGCGCCAGCAGCCAAATACAGCAAAATTCACCCCTCCACTTT.

This rearrangement joins TRBV10-1 to TRBJ1-1, with D unresolved. This CDR3 contains 13 residues. Germline V gene lookup returns CDR1 WNHNN and CDR2 SYGVQD (reference sequence). Trimming pared 3 bases from V and 0 bases from J, leaving 5 bases between. The CDR3 reads CASSDHLNTEAFF. The DNA of the CDR3 is TGCGCCAGCAGTGACCATCTGAACACTGAAGCTTTCTTT.